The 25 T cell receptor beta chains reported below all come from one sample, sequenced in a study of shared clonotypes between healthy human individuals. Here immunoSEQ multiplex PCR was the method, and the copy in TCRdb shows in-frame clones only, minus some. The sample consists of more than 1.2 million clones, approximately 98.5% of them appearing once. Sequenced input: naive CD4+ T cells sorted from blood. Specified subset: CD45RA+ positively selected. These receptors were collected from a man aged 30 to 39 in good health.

The CDR3 nucleotides are TGTGCCAGCAGTTACCTGGGACAGGGGGGGACAGATACGCAGTATTTT. Protein: CASSYLGQGGTDTQYF. V and J are TRBV6-5 and TRBJ2-3; TRBD1 matches 11 bases. Germline V gives CDR1 MNHEY, CDR2 SVGAGI. V shed 2 bases, J shed 3 bases, and the junction held 4 bases outside the gene matches. The CDR3 has 16 amino acids.

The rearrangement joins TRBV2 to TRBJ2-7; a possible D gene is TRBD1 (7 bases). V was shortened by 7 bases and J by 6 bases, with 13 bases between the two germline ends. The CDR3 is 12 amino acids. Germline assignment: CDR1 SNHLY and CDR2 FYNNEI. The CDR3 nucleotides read TGTGCCAGCAAGGCAGGGGGAGGCGAGCAGTACTTC. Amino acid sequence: CASKAGGGEQYF.

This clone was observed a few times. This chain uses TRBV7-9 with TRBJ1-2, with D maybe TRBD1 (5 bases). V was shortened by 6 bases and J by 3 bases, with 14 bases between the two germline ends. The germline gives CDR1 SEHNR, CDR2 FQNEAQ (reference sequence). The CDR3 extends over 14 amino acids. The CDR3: CASRQVASDYGYTF. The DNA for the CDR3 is TGTGCCAGCAGACAGGTGGCCAGCGACTATGGCTACACCTTC.

DNA for the CDR3: TGTGCCAGCAGTTACCCCGGGGATACGCAGTATTTT. Residues: CASSYPGDTQYF. The V gene is TRBV6-6, the J gene TRBJ2-3, with D unclear. CDR1 is MNHNY, CDR2 SVGAGI, per germline (reference sequence). Trimming cost V 2 bases and J 6 bases, with 6 bases left between them. The length of the CDR3 is 12 residues.

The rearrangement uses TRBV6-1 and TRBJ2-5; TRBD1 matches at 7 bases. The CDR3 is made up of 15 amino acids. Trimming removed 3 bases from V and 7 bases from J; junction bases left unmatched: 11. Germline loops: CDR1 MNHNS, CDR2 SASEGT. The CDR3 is CASSDPPQGLGTQYF. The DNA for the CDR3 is TGTGCCAGCAGTGACCCGCCACAGGGGTTAGGGACCCAGTACTTC.

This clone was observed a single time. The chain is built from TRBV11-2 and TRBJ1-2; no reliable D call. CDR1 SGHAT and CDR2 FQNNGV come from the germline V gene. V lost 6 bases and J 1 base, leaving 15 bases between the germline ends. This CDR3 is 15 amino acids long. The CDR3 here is CASRSLAGFNYGYTF. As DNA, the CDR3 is TGTGCCAGCAGATCCCTCGCGGGGTTTAACTATGGCTACACCTTC.

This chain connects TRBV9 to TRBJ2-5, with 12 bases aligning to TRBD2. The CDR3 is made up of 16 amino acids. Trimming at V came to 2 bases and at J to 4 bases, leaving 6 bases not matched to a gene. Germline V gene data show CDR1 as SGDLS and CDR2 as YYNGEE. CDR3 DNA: TGTGCCAGCAGCGTCTCTAGCGGGAGGGTGGGAGAGACCCAGTACTTC. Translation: CASSVSSGRVGETQYF.

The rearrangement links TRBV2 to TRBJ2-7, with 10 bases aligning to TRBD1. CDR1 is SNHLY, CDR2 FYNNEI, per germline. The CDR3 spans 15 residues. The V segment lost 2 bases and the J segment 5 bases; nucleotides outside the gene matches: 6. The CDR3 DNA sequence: TGTGCCAGCAGTGAAAGGACAGGGGGAAGAAACGAGCAGTACTTC. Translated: CASSERTGGRNEQYF.

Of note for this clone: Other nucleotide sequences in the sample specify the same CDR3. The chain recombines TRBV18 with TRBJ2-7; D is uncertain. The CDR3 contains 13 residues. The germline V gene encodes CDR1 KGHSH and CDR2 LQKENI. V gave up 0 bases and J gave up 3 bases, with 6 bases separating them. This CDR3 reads CASSPPGYYEQYF. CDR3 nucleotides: TGTGCCAGCTCACCACCGGGCTACTACGAGCAGTACTTC.

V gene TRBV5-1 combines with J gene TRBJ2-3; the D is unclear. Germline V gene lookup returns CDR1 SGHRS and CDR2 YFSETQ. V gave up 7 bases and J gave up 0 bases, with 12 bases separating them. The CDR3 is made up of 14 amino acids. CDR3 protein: CASSVRPSTDTQYF. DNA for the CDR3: TGCGCCAGCTCGGTCCGTCCAAGCACAGATACGCAGTATTTT. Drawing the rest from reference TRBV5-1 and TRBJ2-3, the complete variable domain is KAGVTQTPRYLIKTRGQQVTLSCSPISGHRSVSWYQQTPGQGLQFLFEYFSETQRNKGNFPGRFSGRQFSNSRSEMNVSTLELGDSALYLCASSVRPSTDTQYFGPGTRLTVL.

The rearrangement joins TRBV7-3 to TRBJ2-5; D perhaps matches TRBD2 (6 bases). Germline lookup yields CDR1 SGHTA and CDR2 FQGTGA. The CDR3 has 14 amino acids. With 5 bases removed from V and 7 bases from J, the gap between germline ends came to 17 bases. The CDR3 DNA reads TGTGCCAGCAGCCTAGACGGAGGGTTGGGGACCCAGTACTTC. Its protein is CASSLDGGLGTQYF.

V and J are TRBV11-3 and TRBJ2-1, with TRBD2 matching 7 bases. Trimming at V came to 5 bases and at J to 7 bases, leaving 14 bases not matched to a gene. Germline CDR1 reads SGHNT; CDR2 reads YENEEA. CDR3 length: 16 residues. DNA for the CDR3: TGTGCCAGCAGCCCGGGGCGGCTAGCGGCAACTAATGAGCAGTTCTTC. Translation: CASSPGRLAATNEQFF.

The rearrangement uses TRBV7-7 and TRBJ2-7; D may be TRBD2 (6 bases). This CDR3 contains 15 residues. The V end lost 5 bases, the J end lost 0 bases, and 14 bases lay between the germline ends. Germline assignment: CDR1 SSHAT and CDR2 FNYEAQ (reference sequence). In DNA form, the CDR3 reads TGTGCCAGCAGCCCCGGGACTTCACTCTCCTACGAGCAGTACTTC. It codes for CASSPGTSLSYEQYF.

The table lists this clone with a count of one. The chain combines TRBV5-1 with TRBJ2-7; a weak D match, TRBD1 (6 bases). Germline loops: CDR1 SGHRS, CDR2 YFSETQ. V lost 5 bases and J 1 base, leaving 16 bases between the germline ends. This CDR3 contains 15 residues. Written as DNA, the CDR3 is TGCGCCAGCAGGCCTAGGCCAGGGGAATCCTACGAGCAGTACTTC. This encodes CASRPRPGESYEQYF.

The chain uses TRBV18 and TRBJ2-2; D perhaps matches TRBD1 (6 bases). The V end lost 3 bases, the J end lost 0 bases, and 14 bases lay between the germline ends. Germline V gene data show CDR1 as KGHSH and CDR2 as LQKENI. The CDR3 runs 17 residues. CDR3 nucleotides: TGTGCCAGCTCACCTAGGCAGGGGTCATCGAACACCGGGGAGCTGTTTTTT. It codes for CASSPRQGSSNTGELFF.

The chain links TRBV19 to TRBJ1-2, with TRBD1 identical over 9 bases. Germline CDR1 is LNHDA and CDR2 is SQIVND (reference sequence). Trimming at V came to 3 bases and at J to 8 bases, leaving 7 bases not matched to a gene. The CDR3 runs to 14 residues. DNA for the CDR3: TGTGCCAGTAGTATCCGACAGGGGGTCTGGGGCTACACCTTC. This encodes CASSIRQGVWGYTF.

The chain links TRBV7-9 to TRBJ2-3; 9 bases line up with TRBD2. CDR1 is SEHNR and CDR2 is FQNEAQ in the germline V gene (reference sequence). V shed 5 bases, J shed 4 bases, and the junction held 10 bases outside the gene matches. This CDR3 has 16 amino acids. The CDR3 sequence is CASSLASGRYADTQYF. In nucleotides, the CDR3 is TGTGCCAGCAGCCTGGCGAGCGGGAGGTACGCAGATACGCAGTATTTT.

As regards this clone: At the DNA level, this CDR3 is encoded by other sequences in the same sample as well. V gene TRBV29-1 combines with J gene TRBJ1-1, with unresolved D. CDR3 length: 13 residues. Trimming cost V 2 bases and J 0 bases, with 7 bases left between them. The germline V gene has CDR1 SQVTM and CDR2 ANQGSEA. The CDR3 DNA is TGCAGCGTTGAACGGGATCTGAACACTGAAGCTTTCTTT. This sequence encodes CSVERDLNTEAFF.

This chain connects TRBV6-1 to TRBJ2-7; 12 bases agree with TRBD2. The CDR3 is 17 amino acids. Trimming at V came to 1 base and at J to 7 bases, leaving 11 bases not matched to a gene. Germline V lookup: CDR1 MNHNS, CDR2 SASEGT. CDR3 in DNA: TGTGCCAGCAGTGAAGAAAGGAGACTAGCGGGAGCTAGAGAGCAGTACTTC. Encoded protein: CASSEERRLAGAREQYF.

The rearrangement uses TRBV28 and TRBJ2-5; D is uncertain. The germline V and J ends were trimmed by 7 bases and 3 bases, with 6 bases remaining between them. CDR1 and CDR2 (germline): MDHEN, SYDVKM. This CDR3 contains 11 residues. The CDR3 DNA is TGTGCCAGCACCCGGGAAGAGACCCAGTACTTC. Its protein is CASTREETQYF.

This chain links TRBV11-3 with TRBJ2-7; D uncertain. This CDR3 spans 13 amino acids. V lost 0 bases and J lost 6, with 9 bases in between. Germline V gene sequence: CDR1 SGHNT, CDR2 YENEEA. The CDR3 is CASSLDSVGEQYF. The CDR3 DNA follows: TGTGCCAGCAGCTTAGATAGTGTAGGCGAGCAGTACTTC. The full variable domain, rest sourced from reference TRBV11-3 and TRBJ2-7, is EAGVVQSPRYKIIEKKQPVAFWCNPISGHNTLYWYLQNLGQGPELLIRYENEEAVDDSQLPKDRFSAERLKGVDSTLKIQPAELGDSAVYLCASSLDSVGEQYFGPGTRLTVT.

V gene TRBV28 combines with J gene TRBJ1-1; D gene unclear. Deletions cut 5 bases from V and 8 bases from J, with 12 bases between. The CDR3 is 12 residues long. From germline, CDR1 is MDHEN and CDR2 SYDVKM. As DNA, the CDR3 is TGTGCCAGCAGTCGAATGAGGTCAGAAGCTTTCTTT. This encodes CASSRMRSEAFF.

This CDR3 is CASSVAGGPSGSGANVLTF. The CDR3 DNA follows: TGTGCCAGCAGCGTAGCTGGGGGGCCAAGCGGCTCTGGGGCCAACGTCCTGACTTTC. V is TRBV9 and J is TRBJ2-6; D assignment may be TRBD1 or TRBD2 (6 bases each). V lost 0 bases and J lost 0, with 16 bases in between. CDR1 and CDR2 (germline): SGDLS, YYNGEE. This CDR3 has 19 residues.

The DNA of the CDR3 is TGTGCCAGCAGCTCCCAAACCGGGACAGGGCCGTACAATGAGCAGTTCTTC. Translation gives CASSSQTGTGPYNEQFF. This chain links TRBV9 with TRBJ2-1; 9 bases are shared with TRBD1. The V gene's germline CDR1 is SGDLS and CDR2 YYNGEE. The CDR3 loop spans 17 amino acids. The V gene end was trimmed by 4 bases and the J gene end by 4 bases; junction bases not matched to a gene: 12.

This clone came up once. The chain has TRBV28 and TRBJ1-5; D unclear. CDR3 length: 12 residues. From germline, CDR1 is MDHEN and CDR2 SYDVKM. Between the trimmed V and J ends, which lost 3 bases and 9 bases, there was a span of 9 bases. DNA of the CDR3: TGTGCCAGCAGTTTGTCCCTCACGCCCCAGCATTTT. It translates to CASSLSLTPQHF.